The following is a TCR beta chain sequence with its context. This specimen comes from a study of Graves' ophthalmopathy and Graves' hyperthyroidism. Amplified material comprised TCR beta CDR3 regions derived from RNA transcripts. An initial RT-PCR round employing HTBI primers preceded a second-round multiplex PCR. Using its own MiXCR run on the multiplex PCR reads, TCRdb lists one record per CDR3 protein. The table lists roughly 300,000 distinct CDR3 sequences, roughly 17% of them singletons. Germline V lookup: CDR1 LGHNA, CDR2 YNFKEQ. The CDR3 has 17 residues. V was shortened by 2 bases and J by 6 bases, with 19 bases between the two germline ends.

The specimen sequenced was peripheral blood. The chain has TRBV4-2 and TRBJ2-2; D is tentatively TRBD1 or TRBD2 (6 bases each). This clonotype originated in an adult man with Graves' ophthalmopathy. The DNA for the CDR3 is TGTGCCAGCAGCCAATTTGGGACGGGGGCTAGCCCCGGGGAGCTGTTTTTT. Its protein product is CASSQFGTGASPGELFF.